This TCR beta chain was sequenced during a study of shared clonotypes between healthy human individuals (dated by TCRdb to about 2020). For the wider study: Two women and a few men aged 18 to 49 years were included in the cohort. For each donor, CD4 naive and CD4 memory were each run on three plates, CD8 naive on two plates, and CD8 memory on one plate. To estimate repertoire size and how much clonotypes are shared between individuals, the study performed deep sequencing of blood TCR repertoires from roughly five healthy adults. To increase sequencing depth and limit assay-specific biases, different laboratories used diverse techniques to prepare libraries and sequence TCR repertoires. Leukapheresis yielded between about 0.9 and 10 billion PBMCs per donor.

Healthy HIV-negative adults with no recently reported acute infections or vaccinations were included as donors. Only Caucasian adults living in Nashville, Tennessee, USA were represented among the donors. Magnetic negative selection was used to enrich CD4+ T cells, after which naive cells were positively selected on CD45RA and the negative fraction became the memory subset. Blood was obtained by leukapheresis, after which PBMCs were separated by Ficoll-Histopaque density gradient centrifugation and cryopreserved in liquid nitrogen vapor phase. Analytical flow cytometry was used to check the purity and quantity of each magnetically sorted T cell population. From each sorted fraction, genomic DNA was isolated and quantified by UV absorbance on a Nanodrop 2000c. From its cysteine to its phenylalanine, the CDR3 spans 13 amino acids. Only CDR3 DNA is held: 39 bases, read in frame from base 1. V was cut back by 11 bases and J by 2 bases, leaving a gap of 14 bases between them. The germline V gene encodes CDR1 MDHEN and CDR2 SYDVKM.

For this clone: Its antigen remains unidentified. No base quality information exists; no much larger clone differs at one position.

Using the deep immunoSEQ assay, multiplex PCR amplified TCR CDR3 regions from genomic DNA. Genomic DNA extracted from each cell subset was distributed evenly over all wells of several immunoSEQ 96-well plates, and each plate served as one replicate. Each replicate PCR for sorted subsets received about 220 ng genomic DNA, equal to tens of thousands of T cell genomes. Purified libraries were quantified with a Qubit 3.0 fluorometer, sized on a Bioanalyzer 2100, and re-quantified with the KAPA Library Quantification kit. Each immunoSEQ 96-well plate was sequenced on its own single-read 150-cycle Illumina NextSeq 550 flow cell. Regarding the original processing steps: Because the immunoSEQ output held only junctional sequences and lacked quality scores, the filtering could not match the filtering applied to full-length reads. Sequences were annotated with PyIR, a Python wrapper for IgBLAST v1.9, and V/J genes and CDR3 were assigned using IMGT germline references. Reads with weak V/J assignments (E-value above 1e-6), missing CDR3, stop codons, out-of-frame junctions, or ambiguous translated residues were removed. V3J clonotypes were defined as sequences sharing an identical inferred V gene, J gene, and CDR3 amino acid sequence. To compute the percentage overlap between repertoires, the number of shared unique clonotypes was divided by the size of the smaller repertoire. Repertoire richness was assessed with RTK rarefaction, the Chao1 estimator, and Recon v2.1 estimates of unobserved clonotypes. Generation probabilities for all TCRbeta clonotypes obtained by the gDNA method from a handful of donors were computed using OLGA. Here the immuneACCESS table is served through TCRdb, limited to in-frame sequences with V and J called. Missing clones are a known gap in these copies; in checked studies unresolved V genes cover under half, and the rest lacks a known reason. V and J calls and clone size are copied from that table; D and trimming were computed from the DNA. This sample holds 190,000 or so clones; about 66% were observed only once. 8% to 13% of the sample lies in the top ten.

Broad study findings and their caveats: Compared with non-shared clonotypes, the clonotypes found in all four sorted-subset donors had higher generation probabilities. Pairwise subsampling led to the expectation that sequencing depth would affect the degree of clonotype sharing among donors. Sampling was restricted to blood, and TCR repertoires in tissues likely differ from the TCR repertoires found in blood. The genetic and exposure-history diversity represented was limited by the small number of donors. Naive subsets generally had larger estimated clonotype richness than memory subsets. When a handful of donors were compared, the shared fraction of clonotypes was about 5% for naive CD4, around 4% for naive CD8, roughly 2.5% for memory CD4, and roughly 0.43% for memory CD8. Rarefaction of sorted-subset datasets indicated incomplete sequencing despite the large sequencing depth.

The sample taken for sequencing was memory CD4+ T cells sorted from blood. This specimen's cell subset or site label, interpreted: CD45RA-negative fraction. The TCR sequence derives from a man aged 25-45 years in good health. The rearrangement joined TRBV28 to TRBJ2-3, with an unclear D gene assignment. The CDR3 protein is CAGSRPNTDTQYF. The DNA sequence is given as TGTGCCGGGTCTCGTCCCAACACAGATACGCAGTATTTT.